The 20 T cell receptor beta chains presented below share a single source sample, sequenced in a study of shared clonotypes between healthy human individuals. Here immunoSEQ multiplex PCR was the method, and the copy in TCRdb shows in-frame clones only, minus some. The profile covers 900,000 to 1,200,000 clones, with about 84% appearing a single time and 0.6% to 0.75% taken by the ten largest. Sequenced material: memory CD4+ T cells from PBMCs. Subset denoted: CD45RA-negative fraction. All receptors derive from a man aged 18 to 29 in good health. Some clones in this sample may be carry-over from other donors' samples.

The rearrangement links TRBV7-9 to TRBJ2-6, with 8 bases identical to TRBD1. The CDR3 runs to 19 residues. Trimming removed 5 bases from V and 4 bases from J; junction bases left unmatched: 16. Looked up from germline, CDR1 is SEHNR and CDR2 is FQNEAQ (reference sequence). The CDR3 here is CASSPRWTGSFSGANVLTF. CDR3 DNA: TGTGCCAGCAGCCCGCGGTGGACAGGGAGTTTCTCAGGGGCCAACGTCCTGACTTTC.

This clone showed up just a few times. This chain links TRBV19 with TRBJ1-1; a weak D match, TRBD1 (6 bases). The germline V gene encodes CDR1 LNHDA and CDR2 SQIVND (reference sequence). The V end lost 7 bases, the J end lost 2 bases, and 17 bases lay between the germline ends. The CDR3 has 15 amino acids. The CDR3 reads CASTQGLGRNTEAFF. The CDR3 DNA is TGTGCCAGTACTCAGGGGTTAGGTCGTAACACTGAAGCTTTCTTT.

The V gene is TRBV6-5, the J gene TRBJ1-1, with 7 nucleotides matching TRBD1. CDR1 and CDR2 (germline): MNHEY, SVGAGI. The CDR3 totals 15 residues. V shed 2 bases and J 9 bases; nucleotides not matched to a gene: 12. CDR3 in amino acids: CASSYTSGDRKKAFF. CDR3 sequence (DNA): TGTGCCAGCAGTTACACTTCCGGGGACAGAAAAAAAGCTTTCTTT.

V is TRBV5-1 and J is TRBJ2-5, with 8 bases identical to TRBD1. Trimming cost V 4 bases and J 0 bases; bases outside gene matches: 8. Looked up from germline, CDR1 is SGHRS and CDR2 is YFSETQ. CDR3 length: 16 residues. The CDR3 reads CASSRVGTGNQETQYF. The CDR3 nucleotides read TGCGCCAGCAGCCGAGTGGGGACAGGAAACCAAGAGACCCAGTACTTC.

J is TRBJ1-6 and V is TRBV27, with 8 bases fitting TRBD1. Losses at the gene ends were 4 bases for V and 9 bases for J; bases not matched to a gene: 8. Germline assignment: CDR1 MNHEY and CDR2 SMNVEV (reference sequence). The CDR3 sequence is 15 residues long. Here the CDR3 reads CASSSRDRLTSPLHF. For the CDR3, the DNA is TGTGCCAGCAGTTCCCGGGACAGGTTGACTTCACCCCTCCACTTT.

The V call is TRBV30, the J call TRBJ2-7, with TRBD1 matching 7 bases. CDR3 length equals 16 residues. Germline V CDR1 and CDR2: GTSNPN, SVGIG (reference sequence). The ends lost 0 bases at V and 1 base at J; junction bases unmatched: 9. The CDR3 reads CAWSVRQGSISYEQYF. The CDR3 nucleotides are TGTGCCTGGAGTGTCCGACAGGGCTCGATATCCTACGAGCAGTACTTC.

Comment on this clone: The identical CDR3 is also encoded by other nucleotide sequences in the sample. The chain has TRBV28 and TRBJ1-2; D is possibly TRBD1 (5 bases). CDR1 and CDR2 (germline): MDHEN, SYDVKM. The CDR3 contains 14 residues. V lost 8 bases and J 1 base, leaving 14 bases between the germline ends. This CDR3 is CASVSTGDNYGYTF. CDR3 bases: TGTGCCAGCGTTAGCACGGGGGATAACTATGGCTACACCTTC.

In its sample, this clone was seen once. This rearrangement joins TRBV6-1 to TRBJ1-5, with 7 positions matching TRBD1. Germline CDR1 is MNHNS and CDR2 is SASEGT. V shed 6 bases, J shed 7 bases, and the junction held 9 bases outside the gene matches. This CDR3 comprises 14 residues. The CDR3 bases are TGTGCCAGCAGGCCGAGGGGGCTTGGACAGCCCCAGCATTTT. Amino acid sequence: CASRPRGLGQPQHF.

The V call is TRBV28, the J call TRBJ2-2; 10 bases agree with TRBD1. The CDR3 consists of 16 residues. V lost 4 bases and J lost 1; bases outside the gene matches: 3. CDR1 MDHEN and CDR2 SYDVKM come from the germline V gene. The CDR3 region is CASSSTGGKNTGELFF. CDR3 sequence (DNA): TGTGCCAGCAGTTCGACAGGGGGCAAGAACACCGGGGAGCTGTTTTTT.

The rearrangement joins TRBV28 to TRBJ1-2; TRBD1 might be the D (6 bases). V lost 3 bases and J lost 4, with 18 bases in between. The CDR3 totals 16 residues. CDR1 is MDHEN, CDR2 SYDVKM, per germline. CDR3 DNA: TGTGCCAGCAGTTTCTTAACAGGGAACAAAGGCTATGGCTACACCTTC. Its protein is CASSFLTGNKGYGYTF.

This chain connects TRBV30 to TRBJ1-5; no clear D. The CDR3 extends over 13 amino acids. Trimming removed 0 bases from V and 6 bases from J, with 9 bases in between. Germline CDR1 is GTSNPN and CDR2 is SVGIG (reference sequence). CDR3: CAWSVLKGQPQHF. DNA of the CDR3: TGTGCCTGGAGTGTACTAAAGGGTCAGCCCCAGCATTTT.

The V call is TRBV7-9, the J call TRBJ1-1, with D perhaps matching TRBD1 (5 bases). V dropped 5 bases and J dropped 1 base, with 11 bases sitting between them. Germline CDR1 SEHNR, CDR2 FQNEAQ (reference sequence). The CDR3 is 14 residues long. This CDR3 is CASSLGTENTEAFF. The CDR3 DNA reads as TGTGCCAGCAGCCTCGGGACGGAGAACACTGAAGCTTTCTTT.

The rearrangement links TRBV7-9 to TRBJ2-1; the D call may be TRBD1 or TRBD2 (5 bases each). Trimming cost V 5 bases and J 8 bases, with 16 bases left between them. The germline gives CDR1 SEHNR, CDR2 FQNEAQ (reference sequence). This CDR3 contains 14 residues. The CDR3 DNA is TGTGCCAGCAGCGTCGGGACCGTGACTGATGAGCAGTTCTTC. Amino acids: CASSVGTVTDEQFF.

This rearrangement joins TRBV5-4 to TRBJ2-1; D is unresolved. This CDR3 comprises 15 residues. The V gene's germline CDR1 is SGHNT and CDR2 YYREEE (reference sequence). Between the trimmed V and J ends, which lost 0 bases and 5 bases, there was a span of 12 bases. The CDR3, as DNA: TGTGCCAGCAGCTTGGTGGCCCAGTCGAACAATGAGCAGTTCTTC. Translated, it gives CASSLVAQSNNEQFF.

The chain links TRBV15 to TRBJ2-2; the D gene could be TRBD1 or TRBD2 (6 bases each). The germline V gene has CDR1 LNHNV and CDR2 YYDKDF (reference sequence). V lost 0 bases and J 6 bases, leaving 14 bases between the germline ends. The CDR3 length is 16 residues. CDR3 bases: TGTGCCACCAGCAGAGATCGGGGGACATTGGCCGGGGAGCTGTTTTTT. Encoded protein: CATSRDRGTLAGELFF.

The V gene is TRBV6-1, the J gene TRBJ2-1, with 8 bases aligning to TRBD2. This CDR3 comprises 19 residues. Germline V lookup: CDR1 MNHNS, CDR2 SASEGT. Trimming at V came to 0 bases and at J to 2 bases, leaving 12 bases not matched to a gene. The DNA for the CDR3 is TGTGCCAGCAGTGAAGCGCGATCAGTTAACGGGAGGGCCTACAATGAGCAGTTCTTC. This codes for CASSEARSVNGRAYNEQFF.

The J gene is TRBJ2-4, the V gene TRBV19; 7 nucleotides align to TRBD1. J lost 15 bases, V lost 0 bases, and 8 bases had no gene match. The CDR3 sequence is 13 residues long. Germline-derived CDR1 and CDR2 are LNHDA and SQIVND (reference sequence). As DNA, the CDR3 is TGTGCCAGTAGTATAGATGGTAGACAGGGATCGTACTTC. Encoded protein: CASSIDGRQGSYF.

The rearrangement joins TRBV19 to TRBJ2-1; the D is unclear. Trimming took 1 base from V and 10 from J, leaving 14 bases between them. The CDR3 runs 14 residues. CDR1 is LNHDA, CDR2 SQIVND, per germline (reference sequence). The CDR3 reads CASSIVRGQVEQFF. The CDR3 DNA reads TGTGCCAGTAGTATAGTTCGCGGTCAGGTGGAGCAGTTCTTC.

The chain carries TRBV27 and TRBJ1-4, with D perhaps TRBD1 (6 bases). The CDR3 is 14 residues long. Germline CDR1 and CDR2: MNHEY and SMNVEV (reference sequence). Trimming took off 2 bases at V and 10 bases at J, with 14 bases between the two ends. The chain's CDR3 is CASSLGQGPGKLFF. The CDR3 DNA reads as TGTGCCAGCAGTTTAGGCCAGGGGCCAGGAAAACTGTTTTTT.

This sequence joins TRBV5-1 and TRBJ1-5; D gene uncertain. V lost 0 bases, J lost 3 bases, and 10 bases lay in between. This CDR3 is built from 15 residues. CDR1 and CDR2 (germline): SGHRS, YFSETQ. Here the CDR3 DNA reads TGCGCCAGCAGCTTGGATGGGCGGGACAATCAGCCCCAGCATTTT. Residues: CASSLDGRDNQPQHF.